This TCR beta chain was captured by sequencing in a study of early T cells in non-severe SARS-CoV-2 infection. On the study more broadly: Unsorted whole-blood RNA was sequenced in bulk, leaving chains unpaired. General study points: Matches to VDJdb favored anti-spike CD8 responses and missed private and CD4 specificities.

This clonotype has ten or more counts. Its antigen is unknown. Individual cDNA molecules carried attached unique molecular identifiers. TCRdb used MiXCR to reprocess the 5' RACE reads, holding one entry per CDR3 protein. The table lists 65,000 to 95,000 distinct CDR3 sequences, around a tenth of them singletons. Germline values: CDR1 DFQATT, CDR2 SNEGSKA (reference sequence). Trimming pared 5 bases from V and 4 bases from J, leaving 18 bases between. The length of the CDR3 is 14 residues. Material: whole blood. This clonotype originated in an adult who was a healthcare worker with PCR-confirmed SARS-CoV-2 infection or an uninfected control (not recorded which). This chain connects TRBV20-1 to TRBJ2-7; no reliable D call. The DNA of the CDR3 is TGCAGTGCTGCGAATGTAGCATGGAGTTACGAGCAGTACTTC. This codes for CSAANVAWSYEQYF.